This T cell receptor beta chain stems from a study of blood T cell repertoires in COVID-19. Study in general: T cells, B-cell-depleted T cells, or PBMCs provided the cDNA or gDNA that served as material.

From germline, CDR1 is MNHEY and CDR2 SVGAGI. The CDR3 spans 14 residues. V lost 6 bases and J 5 bases, leaving 16 bases between the germline ends. In the original workflow: Researchers report that nucleated cell counts were estimated from reference gene primer amplification. Clones were sequenced by immunoSEQ multiplex PCR, and TCRdb holds only the in-frame ones, with some missing. V and J calls and clone size are given by that table; D and trimming were obtained from the DNA. Here the sample spans about 270,000 clones, roughly nine tenths being singletons. The sequenced material came from peripheral blood. The chain joins TRBV6-5 to TRBJ2-5; D possibly corresponds to TRBD2 (6 bases). The receptor was isolated from a man aged 35-49 years with active or convalescent COVID-19. CDR3 coding DNA: TGTGCCAGCAGCCAGGGCAGCGGAGGGGAGACCCAGTACTTC. Translated, it gives CASSQGSGGETQYF.